What follows describes a single T cell receptor delta chain. Its binding antigen is unknown. A far larger clone differs by one base, so this is likely a read error. This sample includes further DNA sequences coding for the same CDR3. From cysteine to phenylalanine, the CDR3 is 24 amino acids long. The sequence is cut down to CDR3 DNA, 72 bases in frame from base 1. The germline V gene provides CDR1 TSWWSYY and CDR2 QGS. V ends up 4 bases short and J 2 bases short, with an unmatched junction base count of 29. The library was prepared using multiplex PCR. A 32-plex assay amplified the genomic DNA, with primers for all 8 TRDV and 4 TRDJ genes spanning the CDR3. A 12-nucleotide UMI was introduced during 2 to 4 barcoding PCR cycles, after which a second PCR was performed with Illumina adapter primers. AMPure XP beads were used to purify the libraries, and library quality was checked on a Fragment Analyzer using the HS NGS Fragment kit. Sequencing used an Illumina MiniSeq mid-output kit with about 21% PhiX and 150 cycles of paired-end reads. The original methods were these. MIGEC version 1.2.9 was used to process the reads, grouping reads by UMI and building error-corrected consensus sequences. For post-processing, modified scripts from VDJtools version 1.2.1 were used together with the tcR R package. With CATT, TCRdb called clones again from the public reads; duplicate DNA rows were later joined. The V and J calls come from TCRdb's annotation, not from the publication. This sample gives around 5,200 delta-chain clones in total; approximately 11% of them show up just once. Roughly 53% of the sample comes from the top ten.

The source of the sample is a study of DNA immune sequencing with unique molecular identifiers (dated by TCRdb to about 2020). General notes on the study: gammadelta T cells were enriched from buffy coats using immunomagnetic cell separation, and their genomic DNA was sequenced. All donors were healthy individuals, and approximately nine of the donors were profiled using sorted gammadelta T cells from peripheral blood. The study developed and validated an ultrasensitive DNA-based TRD repertoire sequencing method using PCR-introduced unique molecular identifiers. Validation of the method was performed on synthetic reference molecules and on blood samples from healthy individuals. For the enriched versus non-enriched comparison, 85 to 100 ng enriched gammadelta T-cell DNA and 1 ug non-enriched PBMC DNA were sequenced. Fluorescence-activated cell sorting was used to enrich gammadelta T cells from the PBMC of over 9 healthy individuals.

Overall study results and their limits: Variation in TRD repertoire diversity was observed between healthy donors, with several donors found to be highly oligoclonal, in that the top 5 clonotypes exceeded half of productive molecules. Novel TRD sequences not targeted by the primers cannot be detected by the primer-based approach. Among clonotypes in healthy donors, the most frequent TRD rearrangement was TRDV2 paired with TRDJ1.

The chain couples TRDV1 to TRDJ1; 12 bases in between match TRDD3. The J gene was missing in TCRdb and was found by matching the end of the DNA to germline. The source is a human donor in good health. Sequenced material: gamma-delta T cells enriched from blood buffy coat, or unenriched PBMCs (not recorded which). The CDR3 protein sequence reads: CALGGYLSSFTRTWGIRRTDKLIF. The DNA sequence follows: TGTGCTCTTGGGGGCTATCTCTCTTCCTTTACGCGTACCTGGGGGATACGCAGGACCGATAAACTCATCTTT.